The T cell receptor beta chain under discussion was sequenced for a study of T cell repertoires in cytomegalovirus infection. Study context: CMV infection and matching HLA type were both indicated by public TCR beta signatures.

This clonotype was counted ten times or more. Its specificity is unknown. This CDR3 region has 15 residues. CDR1 is SGHAT and CDR2 is FQNNGV in the germline V gene. The germline V and J ends were trimmed by 0 bases and 2 bases, with 9 bases remaining between them. Study-wide findings and caveats: It was HLA-C-restricted CMV-specific TCR beta clonotypes that dominated the response ex vivo. Identification of carriers of CMV plus the relevant HLA was performed using cumulative public TCR beta family frequency.

TCRdb passed the reads through MiXCR, listing each CDR3 protein once. The table lists 250,000 to 300,000 distinct CDR3 sequences, 20% to 30% of them singletons, with about 15% in the top ten. The receptor comes from a human donor in good health (CMV status not recorded). Some clones in this sample may be carry-over from other donors' samples. This chain uses TRBV11-2 with TRBJ2-3, with unresolved D. Input material: PBMCs. DNA of the CDR3: TGTGCCAGCAGCTTAGACGGCGGCGCCACAGATACGCAGTATTTT. This translates into CASSLDGGATDTQYF.